The source of this T cell receptor beta chain is a study of vaccination and CD4 T cells after COVID-19 (dated by TCRdb to 2022 to 2024). As for the study more broadly: Every convalescent patient had a positive nasal swab PCR test for SARS-CoV-2, with mild disease in roughly ten patients and severe disease in one. Participants received two doses of either the Pfizer-BioNTech BNT162b2 vaccine (n=8) or the Moderna mRNA-1273 vaccine (n=2). Overlapping spike peptide pools from SARS-CoV-2 and from the common cold coronaviruses HCoV-NL63, HCoV-OC43 and HCoV-229E were used as culture stimuli. The spike-specific CD4+ TCR repertoire was compared before and after mRNA vaccination in over 9 COVID-19 convalescent patients and a few infection-naive healthy vaccine recipients. Post-COVID blood samples from convalescent patients were collected a median of about 110 days after diagnosis, with a range of 35 to 161 days. In the convalescent cohort there were six males and four females, among whom were two Hispanic individuals, seven Caucasians, two Asians and one multiracial person. In control cultures, a CEFX viral epitope pool was used as positive control, an HIV-1 Nef peptide pool was used as negative control, or no peptide was added. Post-vaccine blood samples were obtained a median of approximately 74 days after the second vaccine dose, with a range of about 14 to 241 days. The study at large found these results: Of the vaccine-specific clones found in convalescent patients, nearly all (304 of 307) were mono-reactive for SARS-CoV-2 spike instead of being cross-reactive with common cold coronaviruses. Among convalescent patients, a median around 83% of the SARS-CoV-2-reactive clones seen after vaccination appeared only after vaccination, which suggests priming specific to the vaccine. The study included relatively few convalescent patients and did not analyze early timepoints after natural infection. An increase in the median number of SARS-CoV-2-reactive clonotypes from approximately 20 after infection to roughly 38 after vaccination was observed, but the change was not found to be significant.

CDR1 and CDR2 are read off the germline V gene (reference sequence) as DFQATT and SNEGSKA. Its CDR3 holds 17 amino acids, cysteine through phenylalanine. Only the CDR3 portion is preserved as DNA: 51 bases, with reading frame beginning at the first base. Trimming accounts for 1 base at V and 6 bases at J, while the number of junction bases matched to no gene is 17. As regards this clonotype: The antigen it recognizes is unknown. No much larger clone is present one base from it, and per-base qualities are unavailable.

Library method: PCR. DNA from cultured CD4+ T cells underwent TCR sequencing with the Oncomine TCR Beta short-read assay at the Johns Hopkins FTIC core. Genomic DNA was extracted from the cultured CD4+ T cells with the QIAamp micro DNA kit. Oncomine TCR Beta libraries from cultured CD4+ T cells were pooled with unique dual indexes and sequenced on an Illumina iSeq 100. On the study's bioinformatics: Non-productive sequences were filtered out, and CDR3s that did not start with C, did not end with F or W, or were shorter than 7 amino acids were discarded. Antigen-specific clonotypes were identified using the MANAFEST web application through comparison of peptide-stimulated wells with reference and other culture wells. Positive clones required FDR below 0.05, an odds ratio above 5, and productive frequency above 0.1% in at least two of three replicate wells. A clonotype was classed as cross-reactive if the clonotype showed significant expansion both in SARS-CoV-2 spike wells and in at least one common cold coronavirus spike condition. Using R version 3.6.1, CDR3 homology was evaluated through Levenshtein distances (stringdist) along with unrooted phylogenetic trees (ape). TCRdb ran its own pipeline on the public reads, namely fastp trimming at Q25 and MiXCR clone calling, and kept in-frame beta chains. One record per CDR3 amino acid sequence lists the most common genes and DNA. TCRdb, not the original authors, processed these V and J calls. Recorded for this sample are more than 10,000 distinct CDR3 sequences; less than 70% of them occurred a single time. The ten largest clones take up over 9.5% of the sample.

The sample's treatment or condition, from its label and the paper: approximately nine-day PBMC culture with coronavirus spike peptide pools or control peptides (ViraFEST assay). The ViraFEST assay, used in the study, expanded antigen-specific T cells with peptide pools and then identified the expanded clonotypes through TCR sequencing. The positive SARS-CoV-2 PCR tests of the convalescent patients were dated from March to December 2020, before the Alpha, Beta and Delta variants emerged in the United States. Roughly 2 million PBMCs per well were cultured in IMDM with approximately 5% human AB serum and 8 to 10 IU/ml IL-2, plus 10 ug/ml peptide pools. Half of the culture medium was replaced with fresh IL-2-containing medium on days 3 and 7. Once the cells had been in culture for around nine days, the EasySep CD4+ T cell isolation kit was used to isolate CD4+ T cells by negative selection. PBMCs were separated from whole blood using Ficoll-Paque Plus gradient centrifugation and then either used fresh or cryopreserved at -140C. Triplicate wells were generally used for each culture condition.

The sequence joins TRBV20-1 to TRBJ2-5, with 7 bases aligning to TRBD2. This TCR came from a human donor who had recovered from COVID-19. The sequencing sample was made of CD4+ T cells from blood, cultured in vitro. The CDR3 corresponds to CSARALSGDYAGKTQYF. The DNA is TGCAGTGCTAGAGCCCTGAGTGGGGACTACGCTGGAAAGACCCAGTACTTC.